The rows below give T cell receptor beta chains drawn from one sample of a study of T-cell memory formation after mild COVID-19. TCRdb reprocessed the 5' RACE reads with MiXCR, giving one entry per CDR3 protein. This table holds a few hundred thousand distinct CDR3 sequences, roughly an eighth found once. Sequencing was carried out using PBMCs or a T cell subset sorted from them (not recorded which). The receptors come from a young man who had mild COVID-19 (a few samples of this study predate the infection). Cell type and time point are not known. Both conserved end residues are trimmed from each CDR3. Each record gives: J gene, V gene, CDR3 protein.

>TRBJ1-5|TRBV12-3/TRBV12-4
ASSPRRGGFSNQPQH
>TRBJ1-1|TRBV15
ATSRDAGMNTEAF
>TRBJ2-3|TRBV6-2/TRBV6-3
ASSATGLVPDTQY
>TRBJ2-6|TRBV6-5
ASSYSKPGQSSGANVLT
>TRBJ2-1|TRBV5-1
ASPGSNNEQF
>TRBJ2-3|TRBV19
ASSTLATADTQY
>TRBJ2-1|TRBV7-9
ASSLRAEDEQF
>TRBJ2-2|TRBV5-1
ASSDGQTNTGELF
>TRBJ1-1|TRBV7-2
ASSWDRGYTEAF
>TRBJ2-7|TRBV4-1
ASSQDRGSSYEQY
>TRBJ1-3|TRBV6-6
ASSQGPVAGNTIY
>TRBJ2-5|TRBV7-9
ASRSGTSGGEAQY
>TRBJ1-5|TRBV6-2/TRBV6-3
ASRTYTASNQPQH
>TRBJ1-1|TRBV4-1
ASSLRTLGTEAF
>TRBJ1-2|TRBV6-1
ASRLRQGVGYT
>TRBJ2-3|TRBV7-2
ASSFRSYTDTQY
>TRBJ2-3|TRBV29-1
SVEPPSGATDTQY
>TRBJ2-7|TRBV5-1
ASSLRPRYEQY